The 3 T cell receptor beta chains given below trace back to one sample, sequenced in a study of T cell responses to AZD1222 COVID-19 vaccine (dated by TCRdb to the early 2020s). The library came from the immunoSEQ multiplex PCR assay. TCRdb took over this immuneACCESS table, retaining in-frame rearrangements with V and J assigned. Such tables are incomplete; in checked studies, under half of the missing clones stem from an unresolved V gene, and the remainder is unexplained. Counted in this sample were roughly 99,000 clones; about 90% of them appeared once. The ten largest account for under 10% of the sample. This sample's time point label indicates: about 28 days (+/-7) after the second vaccine dose. The sequenced sample was peripheral blood, obtained 28 days after the second AZD1222 dose. Receptors originate from an adult who received the AZD1222 COVID-19 vaccine.

This clone showed up just once. The rearrangement joins TRBV3-1 (or the pseudogene TRBV3-2) to TRBJ2-4, with 7 bases aligning to TRBD2. This CDR3 has 14 residues. The trim removed 3 bases at V and 9 bases at J, leaving 8 bases unmatched. Germline lookup yields CDR1 LGHDT and CDR2 YNNKEL (reference sequence). Here the CDR3 DNA reads TGTGCCAGCAGCCACGGGAGACTAGCCAGCATTCAGTACTTC. As protein: CASSHGRLASIQYF.

V is TRBV5-1 and J is TRBJ1-2; D gene ambiguous. Deletions cut 4 bases from V and 4 bases from J, with 8 bases between. Germline values: CDR1 SGHRS, CDR2 YFSETQ. This CDR3 spans 12 amino acids. The CDR3 protein is CASSAISYGYTF. DNA for the CDR3: TGCGCCAGCAGCGCGATTAGCTATGGCTACACCTTC.

The chain employs TRBV9 and TRBJ2-1; TRBD2 matches 8 bases. The trim removed 5 bases at V and 4 bases at J, leaving 8 bases unmatched. CDR3 length: 15 residues. Germline values: CDR1 SGDLS, CDR2 YYNGEE. The CDR3 region is CASSPGTRPYNEQFF. The CDR3 nucleotides are TGTGCCAGCAGTCCCGGGACTAGGCCTTACAATGAGCAGTTCTTC.